The T cell receptor (beta chain) described here comes from a study of monozygotic twins with cystic fibrosis. Study-wide points: No link emerged between shared CDR3 counts and age, concordance or severity.

A word on this clone: Its antigen is unknown.

This CDR3 is 15 amino acids long. The germline V gene encodes CDR1 LGHNT and CDR2 FRNRAP. The J segment lost 6 bases and the V segment lost 5 bases, leaving 8 bases of the junction unmatched. Clones were sequenced by immunoSEQ multiplex PCR, and TCRdb holds only the in-frame ones, with some missing. The sample shows tens of thousands of clones, 97% of them seen only once. The clonotype comes from a girl between 5 and 17 years old with cystic fibrosis. Sequenced material: blood. The rearrangement uses TRBV12-5 and TRBJ2-1; TRBD1 matches at 9 bases. CDR3 nucleotides: TGTGCTAGTGGTGCCCGACAGGGGGAGGTCAATGAGCAGTTCTTC. It encodes CASGARQGEVNEQFF.